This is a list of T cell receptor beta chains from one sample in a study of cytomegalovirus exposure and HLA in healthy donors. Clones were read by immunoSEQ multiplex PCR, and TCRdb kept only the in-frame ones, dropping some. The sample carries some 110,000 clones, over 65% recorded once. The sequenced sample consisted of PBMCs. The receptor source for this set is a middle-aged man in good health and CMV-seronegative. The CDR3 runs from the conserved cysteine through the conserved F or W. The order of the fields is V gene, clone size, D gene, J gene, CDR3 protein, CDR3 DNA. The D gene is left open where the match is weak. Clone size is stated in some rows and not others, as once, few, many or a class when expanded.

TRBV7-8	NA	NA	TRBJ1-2	CASSLARRQGSYGYTF	TGTGCCAGCAGCTTAGCGCGACGGCAGGGCAGCTATGGCTACACCTTC
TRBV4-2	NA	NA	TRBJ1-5	CASSQERGGNQPQHF	TGTGCCAGCAGCCAAGAGCGGGGAGGCAATCAGCCCCAGCATTTT
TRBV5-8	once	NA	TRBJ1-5	CASSSRQGFQPQHF	TGTGCCAGCAGCTCCCGCCAGGGTTTTCAGCCCCAGCATTTT
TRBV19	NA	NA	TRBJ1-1	CASSIYQNGAQAFF	TGTGCCAGTAGTATATACCAAAATGGGGCCCAAGCTTTCTTT
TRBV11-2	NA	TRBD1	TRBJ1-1	CASSHTGQGFSEAFF	TGTGCCAGCAGCCACACGGGACAGGGTTTTTCTGAAGCTTTCTTT
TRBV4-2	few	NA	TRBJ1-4	CASSQVPWQVEEKLFF	TGTGCCAGCAGCCAAGTCCCGTGGCAGGTGGAAGAAAAACTGTTTTTT
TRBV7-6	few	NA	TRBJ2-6	CASSLESGAGANVLTF	TGTGCCAGCAGCTTAGAGTCAGGGGCCGGGGCCAACGTCCTGACTTTC
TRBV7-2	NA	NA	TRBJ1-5	CASSLGYTSNQPQHF	TGTGCCAGCAGCTTAGGGTACACCAGCAATCAGCCCCAGCATTTT
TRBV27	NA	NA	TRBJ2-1	CASSLAGAGGNEQFF	TGTGCCAGCAGTTTAGCGGGGGCTGGTGGGAATGAGCAGTTCTTC
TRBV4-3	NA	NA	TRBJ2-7	CASSQELGGTAYEQYF	TGCGCCAGCAGCCAAGAATTAGGGGGAACGGCCTACGAGCAGTACTTC
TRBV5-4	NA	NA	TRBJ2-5	CASSVSGPHRETQYF	TGTGCCAGCAGCGTCTCCGGGCCCCACAGGGAGACCCAGTACTTC
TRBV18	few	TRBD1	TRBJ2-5	CASSPGQGFPQYF	TGTGCCAGCTCACCGGGACAGGGGTTCCCCCAGTACTTC
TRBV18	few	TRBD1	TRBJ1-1	CASSPGTGGANTEAFF	TGTGCCAGCTCACCGGGGACAGGGGGCGCGAACACTGAAGCTTTCTTT
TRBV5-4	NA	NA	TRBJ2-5	CASSTGGRTETQYF	TGTGCCAGCAGCACCGGGGGGCGTACGGAGACCCAGTACTTC
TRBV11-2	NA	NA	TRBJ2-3	CASSLDRGTDTQYF	TGTGCCAGCAGCTTAGATCGCGGGACCGATACGCAGTATTTT
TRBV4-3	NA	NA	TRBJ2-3	CASSQDRLPATDTQYF	TGCGCCAGCAGCCAAGATCGGTTACCCGCGACAGATACGCAGTATTTT
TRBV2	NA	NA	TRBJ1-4	CASNHDGEVNEKLFF	TGTGCCAGCAACCACGACGGGGAGGTTAATGAAAAACTGTTTTTT
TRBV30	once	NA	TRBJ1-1	CACLARGLNTEAFF	TGTGCCTGTCTTGCCAGGGGTTTGAACACTGAAGCTTTCTTT
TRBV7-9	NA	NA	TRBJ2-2	CASSLGGTGELFF	TGTGCCAGCAGCCTGGGGGGCACCGGGGAGCTGTTTTTT
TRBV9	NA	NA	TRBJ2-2	CASSGGLNTGELFF	TGTGCCAGCAGCGGGGGCCTCAACACCGGGGAGCTGTTTTTT
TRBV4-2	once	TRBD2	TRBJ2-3	CASSQSTSGYTDTQYF	TGTGCCAGCAGCCAGTCGACTAGCGGGTACACAGATACGCAGTATTTT
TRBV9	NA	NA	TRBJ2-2	CASRRSSGNTGELFF	TGTGCCAGCAGGAGGTCGAGCGGGAACACCGGGGAGCTGTTTTTT
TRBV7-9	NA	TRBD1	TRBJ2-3	CASSLDIGTGVYF	TGTGCCAGCAGCTTAGATATCGGGACAGGGGTTTATTTT
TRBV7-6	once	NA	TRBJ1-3	CASSLRQHSGNTIYF	TGTGCCAGCAGCCTTAGACAGCACTCTGGAAACACCATATATTTT
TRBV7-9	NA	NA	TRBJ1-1	CASSLAGRVEAFF	TGTGCCAGCAGCTTAGCGGGGAGGGTTGAAGCTTTCTTT
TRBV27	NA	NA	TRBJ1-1	CASKSNPRGWNTEAFF	TGTGCCAGCAAATCCAACCCGAGGGGGTGGAACACTGAAGCTTTCTTT